This T cell receptor beta chain originates from a study of T cell repertoires in cytomegalovirus infection. Turning to the study itself: TCR beta signatures that were public indicated CMV infection and matching HLA type.

TCRdb re-called the reads with MiXCR, one entry per CDR3 protein. Of approximately 83,000 distinct CDR3 sequences in the sample, under 30% are singletons; the top ten hold roughly 45%. Germline V gene data show CDR1 as MNHNS and CDR2 as SASEGT. There are 17 residues in the CDR3. V dropped 2 bases and J dropped 5 bases, with 22 bases sitting between them. Whole-study results and caveats: HLA-C-restricted TCR beta clonotypes specific for CMV led the ex vivo response. Identification of carriers of CMV plus the relevant HLA was achieved through cumulative public TCR beta family frequency.

Concerning this clonotype: As yet, its antigen is unknown.

The specimen was CD8+ T cells from cultured PBMCs, collected from culture after CMV antigen stimulation. The chain couples TRBV6-1 to TRBJ2-7; maybe TRBD1 (6 bases). The sequence was collected from a human donor in good health (CMV status not recorded). Some clones in this sample may be carry-over from other donors' samples. Here the CDR3 reads CASSESTHLRGGHEQYF. The CDR3 DNA reads as TGTGCCAGCAGTGAATCGACTCATCTTAGAGGGGGACACGAGCAGTACTTC.